Each of the 20 T cell receptor beta chains below was sequenced from the same sample in a study of blood T cell repertoires in COVID-19. Libraries were prepared by immunoSEQ multiplex PCR; TCRdb keeps only in-frame clonotypes and omits some of them. The sample has 390,000 or so clones; 90% are singletons. Sequencing was performed on peripheral blood. The receptors originated from a man between 18 and 29 years old with active or convalescent COVID-19.

V and J are TRBV19 and TRBJ2-5; 9 bases are shared with TRBD1. The CDR3 length is 13 residues. Germline V gene lookup returns CDR1 LNHDA and CDR2 SQIVND (reference sequence). V lost 6 bases and J lost 5; bases outside the gene matches: 4. CDR3 protein: CASRGQGFETQYF. Here the CDR3 DNA reads TGTGCCAGTAGAGGACAGGGGTTTGAGACCCAGTACTTC.

This sequence joins TRBV4-3 and TRBJ1-4; 8 nucleotides line up with TRBD1. Germline values: CDR1 LGHNA, CDR2 YSLEER. This CDR3 region has 14 residues. V was clipped by 4 bases and J by 12 bases; unmatched bases: 10. The CDR3 region is CASSPQGEPPELFF. The CDR3 nucleotides are TGCGCCAGCAGCCCACAGGGGGAACCCCCAGAACTGTTTTTT.

As regards this clone: The junction and the germline gene differ at one end; a read error may be behind it. The chain carries TRBV19 and TRBJ2-7, with D hard to call. The CDR3 is 13 amino acids. In germline, CDR1 is LNHDA, CDR2 SQIVND (reference sequence). The CDR3 nucleotides are TGCGCCAGTAGTATGGCCGCGGCCTACGAGCAGTACTTC. This gives the protein CASSMAAAYEQYF.

This clone appeared a single time. CDR3 bases: TGTGCCAGCTCCAACAGGGGGCTTAATTCACCCCTCCACTTT. Amino acid sequence: CASSNRGLNSPLHF. The genes are TRBV27 and TRBJ1-6; 9 nucleotides align to TRBD1. Trimming took 8 bases from V and 6 from J; bases not matched to a gene: 5. The CDR3 covers 14 residues. Germline CDR1 is MNHEY and CDR2 is SMNVEV (reference sequence).

This clone was counted once. The rearrangement links TRBV6-2 or TRBV6-3 to TRBJ2-3; weak D call: TRBD2 (6 bases). Germline CDR1 reads MNHEY; CDR2 reads SVGEGT. Deletions cut 6 bases from V and 0 bases from J, with 19 bases between. The length of the CDR3 is 17 residues. The CDR3 DNA reads as TGTGCCAGCAGCCGCGGCGGCGGACTAACTAGCACAGATACGCAGTATTTT. This gives the protein CASSRGGGLTSTDTQYF.

The chain couples TRBV6-5 to TRBJ2-1; no clear D gene. V was shortened by 6 bases and J by 7 bases, with 10 bases between the two germline ends. Germline V lookup: CDR1 MNHEY, CDR2 SVGAGI. The CDR3 loop spans 12 amino acids. The CDR3 DNA reads as TGTGCCAGCAGACACATGAATAATGAGCAGTTCTTC. Its protein is CASRHMNNEQFF.

V is TRBV27 and J is TRBJ2-7; weak D call: TRBD2 (5 bases). V lost 1 base to trimming and J lost 0 bases, with 13 bases between them. Per germline, CDR1 MNHEY and CDR2 SMNVEV (reference sequence). This CDR3 spans 16 amino acids. DNA for the CDR3: TGTGCCAGCAGTTTATACTCCCCAGCGGTCTCCTACGAGCAGTACTTC. Translating gives CASSLYSPAVSYEQYF.

The CDR3 loop is CASSRDSFSYEQYF. CDR3 nucleotides: TGTGCCAGCAGTCGGGACAGTTTCTCCTACGAGCAGTACTTC. The chain joins TRBV6-5 to TRBJ2-7; the match to TRBD1 covers 7 bases. Losses at the gene ends were 5 bases for V and 0 bases for J; bases not matched to a gene: 4. CDR3 length: 14 residues. Germline CDR1 reads MNHEY; CDR2 reads SVGAGI.

The V gene is TRBV10-3, the J gene TRBJ2-7; no definite D call. Trimming took 11 bases from V and 0 from J, leaving 14 bases between them. CDR3 length equals 13 residues. From germline, CDR1 is ENHRY and CDR2 SYGVKD. CDR3 residues: CAARLDNSYEQYF. As DNA, the CDR3 is TGTGCCGCCCGATTAGACAACTCCTACGAGCAGTACTTC.

This chain links TRBV7-9 with TRBJ1-1; no reliable D call. CDR1 and CDR2 from the germline V gene are SEHNR and FQNEAQ (reference sequence). This CDR3 region has 11 residues. Trimming stripped 5 bases from V and 7 bases from J, with 8 bases between. CDR3 amino acids: CASSREGEAFF. CDR3 nucleotides: TGTGCCAGCAGCCGTGAGGGTGAAGCTTTCTTT.

The chain joins TRBV7-3 to TRBJ2-4, with a weak D call TRBD1 (5 bases). V was trimmed by 2 bases and J by 0 bases, leaving 11 bases between them. Germline loops: CDR1 SGHTA, CDR2 FQGTGA. The CDR3 is 16 amino acids. The chain's CDR3 is CASSLDSLTAKNIQYF. The CDR3 coding sequence is TGTGCCAGCAGCTTAGACAGCCTGACAGCCAAAAACATTCAGTACTTC. The full variable domain, completed using reference TRBV7-3 and TRBJ2-4, is GAGVSQTPSNKVTEKGKYVELRCDPISGHTALYWYRQSLGQGPEFLIYFQGTGAADDSGLPNDRFFAVRPEGSVSTLKIQRTERGDSAVYLCASSLDSLTAKNIQYFGAGTRLSVL.

The gene calls are TRBV21-1 and TRBJ1-5. TRBV21-1 is assigned pseudogene status. This CDR3 contains 17 residues. The CDR3 sequence: CASSKGSAVKRDQPQHF. In DNA form, the CDR3 reads TGTGCCAGCAGCAAAGGGTCGGCGGTAAAGAGGGATCAGCCCCAGCATTTT.

The chain joins TRBV6-5 to TRBJ2-3, with D tentatively TRBD1 (5 bases). The CDR3 extends over 15 amino acids. V was clipped by 1 base and J by 3 bases, with 11 bases between them. Germline lookup yields CDR1 MNHEY and CDR2 SVGAGI. CDR3 nucleotides: TGTGCCAGCAGTTACTTGGCAGGGTCGACAGATACGCAGTATTTT. Translating gives CASSYLAGSTDTQYF.

The chain carries TRBV11-3 and TRBJ2-2, with D maybe TRBD1 (6 bases). Trimming shortened V by 5 bases and J by 0 bases, and 13 bases separated the two germline ends. Per the germline V gene, CDR1 is SGHNT and CDR2 is YENEEA. This CDR3 spans 16 amino acids. DNA for the CDR3: TGTGCCAGCAGCCCAACAGGGTTCGCGAACACCGGGGAGCTGTTTTTT. Translation: CASSPTGFANTGELFF.

The chain's CDR3 is CASSHLDRNTEAFF. In nucleotides, the CDR3 is TGTGCCAGCAGCCACCTGGACAGAAACACTGAAGCTTTCTTT. The chain uses TRBV6-2 or TRBV6-3 and TRBJ1-1; D might be TRBD1 (6 bases). With 6 bases removed from V and 2 bases from J, the gap between germline ends came to 13 bases. CDR3 length equals 14 residues. CDR1 MNHEY and CDR2 SVGEGT come from the germline V gene.

The chain carries TRBV3-1 (or the pseudogene TRBV3-2) and TRBJ1-6; D perhaps matches TRBD1 (5 bases). The germline CDR1 and CDR2 sequences are LGHDT and YNNKEL (reference sequence). The CDR3 sequence is 15 residues long. The germline V and J ends were trimmed by 1 base and 4 bases, with 8 bases remaining between them. DNA of the CDR3: TGTGCCAGCAGCCAAGGGGGGGTATATAATTCACCCCTCCACTTT. Translated: CASSQGGVYNSPLHF.

About this clone itself: An end of the junction differs from the germline gene, which may be a read error. The rearrangement links TRBV9 to TRBJ2-6, with a weak D call TRBD1 (5 bases). Germline V lookup: CDR1 SGDLS, CDR2 YYNGEE. This CDR3 is 16 amino acids long. CDR3 region: CASSVLSVSGANVLTF. The CDR3 nucleotides read TGTGCCAGCAGCGTACTCAGCGTCTCTGGGGCCAACGTGCTGACTTTC.

This clone was observed once. V gene TRBV28 combines with J gene TRBJ2-5, with TRBD1 as a possible D gene (7 bases). Looked up from germline, CDR1 is MDHEN and CDR2 is SYDVKM. Trimming shortened V by 5 bases and J by 2 bases, and 18 bases separated the two germline ends. This CDR3 is 16 amino acids long. This CDR3 reads CASSTTAGRGQETQYF. CDR3 DNA sequence: TGTGCCAGCAGTACCACAGCGGGCAGGGGGCAAGAGACCCAGTACTTC. The whole variable domain, remainder taken from reference TRBV28 and TRBJ2-5, is DVKVTQSSRYLVKRTGEKVFLECVQDMDHENMFWYRQDPGLGLRLIYFSYDVKMKEKGDIPEGYSVSREKKERFSLILESASTNQTSMYLCASSTTAGRGQETQYFGPGTRLLVL.

The rearrangement links TRBV7-2 to TRBJ2-2; no definite D call. V was clipped by 1 base and J by 1 base, with 10 bases between them. The CDR3 has 16 amino acids. Germline V lookup: CDR1 SGHTA, CDR2 FQGNSA. The CDR3 sequence is CASSLVTALNTGELFF. CDR3 bases: TGTGCCAGCAGCTTAGTAACAGCATTGAACACCGGGGAGCTGTTTTTT.

The chain is built from TRBV5-1 and TRBJ1-1; 7 bases match TRBD1. Germline V gene sequence: CDR1 SGHRS, CDR2 YFSETQ. V lost 4 bases to trimming and J lost 4 bases; unmatched junction nucleotides: 7. The CDR3 sequence is 14 residues long. Here the CDR3 reads CASSPIDRVTEAFF. CDR3 in DNA: TGCGCCAGCAGCCCTATTGACAGGGTCACTGAAGCTTTCTTT.